The 19 T cell receptor beta chains given below trace back to one sample, sequenced in a study of blood T cell repertoires in COVID-19. The table came from immunoSEQ multiplex PCR; TCRdb's copy has only in-frame clones and leaves some out. The table records 130,000 to 150,000 clones, around 79% of them present only once. Material for sequencing was peripheral blood. The receptors stem from a woman between 65 and 79 years old with COVID-19, enrolled during active disease.

The rearrangement links TRBV7-6 to TRBJ1-6, with TRBD1 matching 9 bases. Per germline, CDR1 SGHVS and CDR2 FNYEAQ. The CDR3 extends over 17 amino acids. Trimming removed 5 bases from V and 0 bases from J; junction bases left unmatched: 5. The CDR3 DNA follows: TGTGCCAGCAGCCAAGGGACAGGGAGCTCCTATAATTCACCCCTCCACTTT. Amino acids: CASSQGTGSSYNSPLHF.

This clone has more than one count but fewer than ten. The V and J genes are TRBV2 and TRBJ2-7, with D maybe TRBD1 (6 bases). Trimming removed 7 bases from V and 2 bases from J, with 15 bases in between. The CDR3 consists of 14 residues. Germline V gene data show CDR1 as SNHLY and CDR2 as FYNNEI. CDR3 residues: CASTVTGDAYEQYF. In nucleotides, the CDR3 is TGTGCCAGCACTGTGACAGGCGATGCCTACGAGCAGTACTTC.

V gene TRBV5-6 combines with J gene TRBJ2-3; tentatively, D is TRBD1 (6 bases). The CDR3 loop spans 13 amino acids. The V and J ends lost 4 bases and 7 bases respectively, with 13 bases between them. Germline V CDR1 and CDR2: SGHDT, YYEEEE. CDR3 residues: CASSGGQGYTQYF. DNA of the CDR3: TGTGCCAGCAGCGGGGGCCAGGGATATACGCAGTATTTT.

V gene TRBV5-5 combines with J gene TRBJ2-7; tentatively, D is TRBD1 (5 bases). The length of the CDR3 is 15 residues. V was shortened by 4 bases and J by 2 bases, with 16 bases between the two germline ends. Germline CDR1 SGHKS, CDR2 YYEKEE (reference sequence). The CDR3 nucleotides read TGTGCCAGCAGCCGCTTGACAGAGATCCCCTACGAGCAGTACTTC. It encodes CASSRLTEIPYEQYF.

A note on this clone: Different DNA sequences within this sample yield the same CDR3. The chain couples TRBV13 to TRBJ2-5; D is unresolved. V lost 5 bases and J lost 0, with 10 bases in between. The CDR3 length is 14 residues. CDR1 and CDR2 from the germline V gene are PRHDT and FYEKMQ (reference sequence). The CDR3 reads CASSPRGYQETQYF. CDR3 nucleotide sequence: TGTGCCAGCAGCCCCCGAGGATACCAAGAGACCCAGTACTTC.

This CDR3 is CASSRDRVLYEQYF. The CDR3 coding sequence is TGTGCCAGCAGTCGTGACAGGGTCCTCTACGAGCAGTACTTC. This chain uses TRBV28 with TRBJ2-7; 7 nucleotides agree with TRBD1. CDR1 and CDR2 (germline): MDHEN, SYDVKM. This CDR3 contains 14 residues. The J segment lost 3 bases and the V segment lost 5 bases, leaving 7 bases of the junction unmatched.

CDR3 DNA: TGTGCCAGCAGCTTGGCAGGGGCTAACTATGGCTACACCTTC. Translating it yields CASSLAGANYGYTF. The rearrangement uses TRBV5-5 and TRBJ1-2; TRBD1 is a possible D gene (6 bases). Germline CDR1 SGHKS, CDR2 YYEKEE (reference sequence). The germline V and J ends were trimmed by 0 bases and 0 bases, with 6 bases remaining between them. The CDR3 totals 14 residues.

The genes are TRBV6-5 and TRBJ2-7; 9 bases agree with TRBD1. The J segment lost 3 bases and the V segment lost 4 bases, leaving 1 base of the junction unmatched. The germline V gene encodes CDR1 MNHEY and CDR2 SVGAGI. This CDR3 is built from 13 residues. CDR3 sequence reads: CASSWDRDYEQYF. The CDR3 DNA is TGTGCCAGCAGTTGGGACAGGGACTACGAGCAGTACTTC.

The V and J genes are TRBV29-1 and TRBJ1-2; D is perhaps TRBD1 (6 bases). The CDR3 runs to 14 residues. Germline values: CDR1 SQVTM, CDR2 ANQGSEA. The V and J ends lost 1 base and 5 bases respectively, with 14 bases between them. In DNA, the CDR3 is TGCAGCGTTGAAGCCATAGGACAGTTTTATGGCTACACCTTC. This gives the protein CSVEAIGQFYGYTF.

V usage is TRBV10-3 and J usage is TRBJ1-1; TRBD1 is a possible D gene (6 bases). Germline V gene data show CDR1 as ENHRY and CDR2 as SYGVKD. The CDR3 has 14 residues. V was pared by 8 bases and J by 2 bases, with 15 bases between. This CDR3 is CAIGGRGGNTEAFF. CDR3 bases: TGTGCCATCGGCGGGAGGGGGGGAAACACTGAAGCTTTCTTT.

This sequence joins TRBV7-9 and TRBJ1-1; no definite D call. The CDR3 runs to 14 residues. Germline CDR1 reads SEHNR; CDR2 reads FQNEAQ (reference sequence). V was shortened by 3 bases and J by 6 bases, with 14 bases between the two germline ends. CDR3 DNA: TGTGCCAGCAGCTTTAAACGGTCGCCGCCTGAAGCTTTCTTT. It yields the protein CASSFKRSPPEAFF. Drawing the rest from reference TRBV7-9 and TRBJ1-1, the complete variable domain is DTGVSQNPRHKITKRGQNVTFRCDPISEHNRLYWYRQTLGQGPEFLTYFQNEAQLEKSRLLSDRFSAERPKGSFSTLEIQRTEQGDSAMYLCASSFKRSPPEAFFGQGTRLTVV.

This rearrangement joins TRBV11-2 to TRBJ1-3; TRBD1 matches 10 bases. V shed 5 bases, J shed 5 bases, and the junction held 6 bases outside the gene matches. Germline loops: CDR1 SGHAT, CDR2 FQNNGV. This CDR3 comprises 15 residues. The CDR3 sequence is CASSPDRGLRNTIYF. The DNA of the CDR3 is TGTGCCAGCAGCCCCGACAGGGGGCTCAGAAACACCATATATTTT. The whole variable domain, filled in from reference TRBV11-2 and TRBJ1-3, reads EAGVAQSPRYKIIEKRQSVAFWCNPISGHATLYWYQQILGQGPKLLIQFQNNGVVDDSQLPKDRFSAERLKGVDSTLKIQPAKLEDSAVYLCASSPDRGLRNTIYFGEGSWLTVV.

The V gene is TRBV14, the J gene TRBJ1-3, with 7 positions matching TRBD1. This CDR3 comprises 14 residues. The ends lost 4 bases at V and 4 bases at J; junction bases unmatched: 4. The V gene's germline CDR1 is SGHDN and CDR2 FVKESK. CDR3 sequence (DNA): TGTGCCAGCAGCCCAGGGACAGCCGGAAACACCATATATTTT. It encodes CASSPGTAGNTIYF.

This clone was seen once. V usage is TRBV5-4 and J usage is TRBJ1-1; the D is unclear. Trimming left V 0 bases short and J 0 bases short, with 6 bases between. The CDR3 sequence is 14 residues long. The germline V gene has CDR1 SGHNT and CDR2 YYREEE (reference sequence). This chain's CDR3 is CASSLVPVNTEAFF. As DNA, the CDR3 is TGTGCCAGCAGCTTGGTCCCCGTGAACACTGAAGCTTTCTTT.

The chain has TRBV5-6 and TRBJ1-6; D perhaps matches TRBD1 (5 bases). Germline loops: CDR1 SGHDT, CDR2 YYEEEE. The CDR3 consists of 13 residues. The germline V and J ends were trimmed by 7 bases and 7 bases, with 12 bases remaining between them. CDR3 sequence reads: CASGPPGNSPLHF. DNA of the CDR3: TGTGCCAGCGGTCCCCCAGGGAATTCACCCCTCCACTTT.

The chain combines TRBV27 with TRBJ1-1; tentative D call: TRBD1 (5 bases). V dropped 5 bases and J dropped 5 bases, with 12 bases sitting between them. The CDR3 loop spans 13 amino acids. Looked up from germline, CDR1 is MNHEY and CDR2 is SMNVEV (reference sequence). The CDR3: CASSSAGGTEAFF. For the CDR3, the DNA is TGTGCCAGCAGTAGCGCCGGGGGGACTGAAGCTTTCTTT.

The chain combines TRBV25-1 with TRBJ2-7; 8 bases fit TRBD1. The germline gives CDR1 MGHDK, CDR2 SYGVNS. This CDR3 spans 13 amino acids. J was trimmed by 0 bases and V by 6 bases; bases with no gene match: 1. This CDR3 reads CASRGQASYEQYF. Written as DNA, the CDR3 is TGTGCCAGCAGGGGACAGGCCTCCTACGAGCAGTACTTC.

The chain carries TRBV9 and TRBJ1-2; the D is unclear. Germline lookup yields CDR1 SGDLS and CDR2 YYNGEE. V was shortened by 0 bases and J by 2 bases, with 17 bases between the two germline ends. This CDR3 contains 17 residues. The CDR3 DNA is TGTGCCAGCAGCGTAGTTGCGGGAGCTCTTCCCAACTATGGCTACACCTTC. The encoded protein is CASSVVAGALPNYGYTF.

The rearrangement links TRBV28 to TRBJ2-7, with D possibly being TRBD1 (5 bases). Trimming took off 2 bases at V and 7 bases at J, with 6 bases between the two ends. Germline-derived CDR1 and CDR2 are MDHEN and SYDVKM. The CDR3 extends over 11 amino acids. CDR3 residues: CASSLGHEQYF. The CDR3 coding sequence is TGTGCCAGCAGTTTAGGACATGAGCAGTACTTC.